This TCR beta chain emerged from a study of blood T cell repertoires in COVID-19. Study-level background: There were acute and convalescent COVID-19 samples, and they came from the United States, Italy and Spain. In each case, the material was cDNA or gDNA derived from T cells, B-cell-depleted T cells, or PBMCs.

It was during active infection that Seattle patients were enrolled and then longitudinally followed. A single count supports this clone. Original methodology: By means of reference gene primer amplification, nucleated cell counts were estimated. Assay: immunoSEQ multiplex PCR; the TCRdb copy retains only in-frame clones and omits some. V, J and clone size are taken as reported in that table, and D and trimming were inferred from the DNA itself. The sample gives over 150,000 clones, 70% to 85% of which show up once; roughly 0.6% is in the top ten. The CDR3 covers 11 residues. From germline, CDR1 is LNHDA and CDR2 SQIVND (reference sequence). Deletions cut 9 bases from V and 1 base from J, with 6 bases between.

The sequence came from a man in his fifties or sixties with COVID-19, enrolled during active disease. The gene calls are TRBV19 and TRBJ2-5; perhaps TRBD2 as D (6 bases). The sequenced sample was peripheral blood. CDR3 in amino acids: CASGGQETQYF. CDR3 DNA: TGTGCCAGCGGGGGCCAAGAGACCCAGTACTTC.